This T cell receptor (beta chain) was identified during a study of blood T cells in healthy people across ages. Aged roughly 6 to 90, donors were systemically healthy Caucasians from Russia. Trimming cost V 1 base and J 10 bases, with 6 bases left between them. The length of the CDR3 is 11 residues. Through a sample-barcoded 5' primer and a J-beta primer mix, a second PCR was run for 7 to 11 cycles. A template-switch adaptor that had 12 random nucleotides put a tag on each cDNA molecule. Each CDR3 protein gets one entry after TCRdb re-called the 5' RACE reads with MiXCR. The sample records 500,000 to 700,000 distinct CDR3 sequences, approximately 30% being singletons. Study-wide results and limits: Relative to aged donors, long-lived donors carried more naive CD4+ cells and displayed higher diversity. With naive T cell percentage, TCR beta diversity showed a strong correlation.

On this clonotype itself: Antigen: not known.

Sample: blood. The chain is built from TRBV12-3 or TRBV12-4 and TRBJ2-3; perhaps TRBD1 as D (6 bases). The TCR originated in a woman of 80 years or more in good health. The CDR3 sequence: CASSLEGAQYF. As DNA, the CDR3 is TGTGCCAGCAGTTTAGAGGGGGCGCAGTATTTT.